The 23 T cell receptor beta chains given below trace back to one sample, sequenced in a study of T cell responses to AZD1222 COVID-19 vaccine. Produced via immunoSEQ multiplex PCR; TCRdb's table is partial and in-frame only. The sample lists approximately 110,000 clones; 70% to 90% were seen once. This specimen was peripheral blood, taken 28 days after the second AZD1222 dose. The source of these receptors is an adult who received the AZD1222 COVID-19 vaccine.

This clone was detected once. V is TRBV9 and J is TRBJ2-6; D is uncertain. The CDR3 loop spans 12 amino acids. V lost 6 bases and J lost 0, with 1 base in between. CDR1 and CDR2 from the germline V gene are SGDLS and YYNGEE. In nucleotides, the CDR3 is TGTGCCAGCAACTCTGGGGCCAACGTCCTGACTTTC. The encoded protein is CASNSGANVLTF.

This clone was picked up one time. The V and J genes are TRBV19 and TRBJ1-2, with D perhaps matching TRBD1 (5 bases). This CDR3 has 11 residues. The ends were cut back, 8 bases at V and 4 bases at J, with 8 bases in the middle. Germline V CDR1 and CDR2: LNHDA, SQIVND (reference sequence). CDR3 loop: CASGGSYGYTF. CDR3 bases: TGTGCCAGTGGGGGAAGCTATGGCTACACCTTC.

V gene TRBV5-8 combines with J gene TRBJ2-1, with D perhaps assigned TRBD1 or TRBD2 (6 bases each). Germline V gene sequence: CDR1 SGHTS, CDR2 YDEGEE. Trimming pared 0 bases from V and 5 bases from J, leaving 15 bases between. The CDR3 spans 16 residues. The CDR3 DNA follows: TGTGCCAGCAGCTTGGAGGGGGAGGCAGGAAACAATGAGCAGTTCTTC. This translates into CASSLEGEAGNNEQFF.

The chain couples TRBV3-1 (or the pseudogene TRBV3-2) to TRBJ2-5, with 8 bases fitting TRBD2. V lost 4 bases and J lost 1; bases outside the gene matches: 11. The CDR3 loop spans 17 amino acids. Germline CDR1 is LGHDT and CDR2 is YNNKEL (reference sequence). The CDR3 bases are TGTGCCAGCAGCCGGGCCCGGACTAGCCCTCTCCAAGAGACCCAGTACTTC. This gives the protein CASSRARTSPLQETQYF.

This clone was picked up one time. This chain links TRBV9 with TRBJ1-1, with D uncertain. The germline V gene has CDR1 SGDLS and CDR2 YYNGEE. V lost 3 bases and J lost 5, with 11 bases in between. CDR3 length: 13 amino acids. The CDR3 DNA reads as TGTGCCAGCAGCGCACAGACATCTACTGAAGCTTTCTTT. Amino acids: CASSAQTSTEAFF.

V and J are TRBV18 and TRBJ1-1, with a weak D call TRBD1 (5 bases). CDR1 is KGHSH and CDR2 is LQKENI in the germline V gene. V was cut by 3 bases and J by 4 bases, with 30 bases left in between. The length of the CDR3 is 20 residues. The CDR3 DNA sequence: TGTGCCAGCTCACCGAATTCGGTAGGCGGGGGAGCCATCGGGGGCACTGAAGCTTTCTTT. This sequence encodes CASSPNSVGGGAIGGTEAFF. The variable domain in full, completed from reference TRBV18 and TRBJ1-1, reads NAGVMQNPRHLVRRRGQEARLRCSPMKGHSHVYWYRQLPEEGLKFMVYLQKENIIDESGMPKERFSAEFPKEGPSILRIQQVVRGDSAAYFCASSPNSVGGGAIGGTEAFFGQGTRLTVV.

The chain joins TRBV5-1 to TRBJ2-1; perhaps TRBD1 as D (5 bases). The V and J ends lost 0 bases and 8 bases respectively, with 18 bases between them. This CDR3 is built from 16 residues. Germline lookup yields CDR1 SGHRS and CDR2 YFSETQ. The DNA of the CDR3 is TGCGCCAGCAGCTTGGAGACAGTGTCCCCCTCGGATGAGCAGTTCTTC. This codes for CASSLETVSPSDEQFF.

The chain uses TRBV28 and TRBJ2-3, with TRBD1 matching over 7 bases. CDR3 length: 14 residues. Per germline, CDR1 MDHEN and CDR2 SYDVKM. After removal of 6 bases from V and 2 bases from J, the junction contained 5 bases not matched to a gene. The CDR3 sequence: CASRNRGSTDTQYF. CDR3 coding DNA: TGTGCCAGCAGGAACAGGGGCTCCACAGATACGCAGTATTTT.

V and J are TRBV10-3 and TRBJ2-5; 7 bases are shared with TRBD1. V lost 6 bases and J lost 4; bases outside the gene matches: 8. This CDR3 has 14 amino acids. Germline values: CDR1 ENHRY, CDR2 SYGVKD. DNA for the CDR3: TGTGCCATCAGAGAGACAGGGTCTTTAGAGACCCAGTACTTC. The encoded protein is CAIRETGSLETQYF.

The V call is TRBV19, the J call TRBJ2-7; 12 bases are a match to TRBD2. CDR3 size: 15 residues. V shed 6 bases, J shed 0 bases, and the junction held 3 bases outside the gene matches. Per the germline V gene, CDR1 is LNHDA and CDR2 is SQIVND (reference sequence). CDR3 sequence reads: CASRRTSGDSYEQYF. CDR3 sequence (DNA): TGTGCCAGTAGGAGGACTAGCGGGGACTCCTACGAGCAGTACTTC.

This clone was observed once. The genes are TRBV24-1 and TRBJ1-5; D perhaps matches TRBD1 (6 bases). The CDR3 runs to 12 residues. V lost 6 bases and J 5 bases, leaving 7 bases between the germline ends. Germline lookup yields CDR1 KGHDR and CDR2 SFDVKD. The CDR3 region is CATSTGHQPQHF. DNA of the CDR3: TGTGCCACCAGTACAGGGCATCAGCCCCAGCATTTT.

CDR3 nucleotide sequence: TGTGCCAGCAGCTTATCGTGGACAGGGACCTATGGCTACACCTTC. Translating gives CASSLSWTGTYGYTF. The V gene is TRBV7-2, the J gene TRBJ1-2; 8 bases fit TRBD1. J lost 4 bases, V lost 2 bases, and 6 bases had no gene match. The CDR3 is 15 residues long. Germline V gives CDR1 SGHTA, CDR2 FQGNSA. Drawing the rest from reference TRBV7-2 and TRBJ1-2, the complete variable domain is GAGVSQSPSNKVTEKGKDVELRCDPISGHTALYWYRQSLGQGLEFLIYFQGNSAPDKSGLPSDRFSAERTGGSVSTLTIQRTQQEDSAVYLCASSLSWTGTYGYTFGSGTRLTVV.

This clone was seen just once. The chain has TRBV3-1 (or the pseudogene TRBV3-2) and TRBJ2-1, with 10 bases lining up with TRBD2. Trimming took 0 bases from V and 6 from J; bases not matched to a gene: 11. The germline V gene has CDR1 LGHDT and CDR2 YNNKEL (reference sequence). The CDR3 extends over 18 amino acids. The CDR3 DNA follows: TGTGCCAGCAGCCAAGAACTAGCGGGGACCGTCGCGGCCAATGAGCAGTTCTTC. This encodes CASSQELAGTVAANEQFF.

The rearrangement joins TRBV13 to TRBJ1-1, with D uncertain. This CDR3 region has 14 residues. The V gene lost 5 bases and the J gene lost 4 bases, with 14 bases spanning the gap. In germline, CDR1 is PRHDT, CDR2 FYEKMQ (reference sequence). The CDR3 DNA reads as TGTGCCAGCAGCGTCCGACCCCAAAGCACTGAAGCTTTCTTT. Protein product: CASSVRPQSTEAFF.

The CDR3 bases are TGTGCCAGCAGCCAGGGTGGGACTAGCGCTCTAGGGCAGTACTTC. Translating gives CASSQGGTSALGQYF. The rearrangement links TRBV4-2 to TRBJ2-7; TRBD2 agrees at 10 bases. Unmatched junction bases numbered 11, after V lost 3 bases and J lost 9 bases. Germline loops: CDR1 LGHNA, CDR2 YNFKEQ. There are 15 residues in the CDR3.

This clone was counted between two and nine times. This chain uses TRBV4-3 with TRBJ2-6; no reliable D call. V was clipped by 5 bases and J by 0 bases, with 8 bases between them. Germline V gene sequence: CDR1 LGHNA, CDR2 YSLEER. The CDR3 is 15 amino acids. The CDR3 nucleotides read TGCGCCAGCAGCAAAAGGGCCTCTGGGGCCAACGTCCTGACTTTC. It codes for CASSKRASGANVLTF.

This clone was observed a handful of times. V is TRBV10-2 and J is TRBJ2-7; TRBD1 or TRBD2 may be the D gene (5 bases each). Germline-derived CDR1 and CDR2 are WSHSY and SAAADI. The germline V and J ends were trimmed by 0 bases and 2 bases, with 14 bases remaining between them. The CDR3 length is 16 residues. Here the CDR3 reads CASSESTGTAPYEQYF. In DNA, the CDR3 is TGCGCCAGCAGTGAGTCAACCGGGACCGCACCCTACGAGCAGTACTTC.

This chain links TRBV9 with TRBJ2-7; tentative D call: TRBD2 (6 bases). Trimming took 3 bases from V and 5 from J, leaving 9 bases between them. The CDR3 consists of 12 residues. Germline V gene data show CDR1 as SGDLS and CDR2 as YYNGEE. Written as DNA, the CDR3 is TGTGCCAGCAGCGGACTAGGACACGAGCAGTACTTC. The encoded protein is CASSGLGHEQYF.

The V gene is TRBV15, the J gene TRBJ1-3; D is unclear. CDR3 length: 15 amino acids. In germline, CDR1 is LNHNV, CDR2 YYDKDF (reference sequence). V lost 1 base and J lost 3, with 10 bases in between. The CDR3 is CATSRGGVIGNTIYF. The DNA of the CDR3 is TGTGCCACCAGCAGAGGTGGTGTGATTGGAAACACCATATATTTT.

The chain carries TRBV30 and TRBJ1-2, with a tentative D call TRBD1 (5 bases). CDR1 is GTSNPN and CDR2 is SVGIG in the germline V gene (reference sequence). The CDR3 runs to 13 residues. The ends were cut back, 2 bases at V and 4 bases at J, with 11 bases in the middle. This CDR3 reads CAWSYDSLYGYTF. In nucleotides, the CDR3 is TGTGCCTGGAGTTATGACAGCCTCTATGGCTACACCTTC.

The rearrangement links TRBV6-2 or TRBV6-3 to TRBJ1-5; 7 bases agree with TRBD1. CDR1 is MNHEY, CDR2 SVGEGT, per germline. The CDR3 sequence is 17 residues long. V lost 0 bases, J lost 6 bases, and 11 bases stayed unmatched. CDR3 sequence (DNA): TGTGCCAGCAGTTACTCGGTAGGGGGCCAGGTCGCTCAGCCCCAGCATTTT. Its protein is CASSYSVGGQVAQPQHF.

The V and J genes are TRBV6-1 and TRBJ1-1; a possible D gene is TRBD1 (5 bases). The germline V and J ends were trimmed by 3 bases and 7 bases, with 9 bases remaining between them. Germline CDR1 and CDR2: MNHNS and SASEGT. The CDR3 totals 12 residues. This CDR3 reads CASSEAGFEAFF. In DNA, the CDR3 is TGTGCCAGCAGTGAGGCAGGGTTTGAAGCTTTCTTT.

CDR3 sequence reads: CASRPWTGQSYEQYF. CDR3 coding DNA: TGTGCAAGTCGCCCATGGACAGGACAGTCCTACGAGCAGTACTTC. This chain joins TRBV12-2 and TRBJ2-7; the DNA was not used to check the table's D call, TRBD1. TRBV12-2 has pseudogene status. CDR3 size: 15 residues.